This TCR beta chain was obtained from a study of T cell responses to AZD1222 COVID-19 vaccine. Turning to the study itself: Researchers grouped second doses given at about 4 or about 12 weeks into one pool.

Some clones are missing from TCRdb's copy, which holds only in-frame ones; the method was immunoSEQ multiplex PCR. The sample lists 130,000 or so clones, roughly 93% occurring once. Study-level findings and limits: White British donors predominated, females outnumbered males, and clonal diversity was possibly underestimated. When two AZD1222 doses had been given, Spike-specific TCR breadth and depth rose.

Per germline, CDR1 SGHDN and CDR2 FVKESK. J gave up 1 base and V 2 bases, and 8 bases lay outside the gene matches. The CDR3 consists of 18 residues. A remark on this clone: Its antigen is still unknown.

The source material was peripheral blood, sampled on day 0 of AZD1222 vaccination. This TCR was recovered from an adult in good health. The rearrangement uses TRBV14 and TRBJ2-6; 7 nucleotides line up with TRBD1. The CDR3 loop reads CASSQSGQDPSGANVLTF. As DNA, the CDR3 is TGTGCCAGCAGCCAAAGCGGACAGGACCCTTCTGGGGCCAACGTCCTGACTTTC.